The subject of this entry is one TCR beta chain. Antigen unknown. CDR1 is SGHTA and CDR2 is FQGNSA in the germline V gene. The CDR3 covers 15 residues. Trimming cost V 5 bases and J 3 bases, with 17 bases left between them. This entry is derived from a study of T cell responses to AZD1222 COVID-19 vaccine. In the study overall: Pooled together were second doses at about 4 or about 12 weeks.

TCRdb keeps only in-frame clones here, not all; method: immunoSEQ multiplex PCR. Of approximately 88,000 clones listed, almost 80% were seen once; the top ten hold 20% to 25%. Findings of the study overall: The sample set comprised mostly white British donors with more females, and clonal diversity was possibly underestimated.

The V call is TRBV7-2, the J call TRBJ2-7; D gene ambiguous. The clonotype was recovered from an adult in good health. The material sequenced was peripheral blood, taken on day 0 of AZD1222 vaccination. Written as DNA, the CDR3 is TGTGCCAGCAGCCCTGGGTACCTTGTCAACTACGAGCAGTACTTC. Residues: CASSPGYLVNYEQYF.